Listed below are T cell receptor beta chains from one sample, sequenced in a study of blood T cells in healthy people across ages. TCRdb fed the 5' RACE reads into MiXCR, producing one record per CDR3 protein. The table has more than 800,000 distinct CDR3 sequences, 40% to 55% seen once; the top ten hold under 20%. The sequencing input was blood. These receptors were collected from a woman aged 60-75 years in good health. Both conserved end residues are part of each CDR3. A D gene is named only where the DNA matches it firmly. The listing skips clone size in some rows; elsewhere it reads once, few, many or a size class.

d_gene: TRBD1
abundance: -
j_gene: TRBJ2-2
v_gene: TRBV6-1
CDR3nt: TGTGCCAGCAGTGATATCAGGGGGCCCACCGGGGAGCTGTTTTTT
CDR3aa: CASSDIRGPTGELFF

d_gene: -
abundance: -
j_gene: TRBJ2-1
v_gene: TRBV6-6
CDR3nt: TGTGCCAGCGTGGGTGCGAACAGGCGAAACTCCTACAATGAGCAGTTCTTC
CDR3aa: CASVGANRRNSYNEQFF

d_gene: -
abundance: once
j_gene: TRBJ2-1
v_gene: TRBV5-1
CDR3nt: TGCGCCAGCAGCTCTCTAGCAGATGAGCAGTTCTTC
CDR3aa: CASSSLADEQFF

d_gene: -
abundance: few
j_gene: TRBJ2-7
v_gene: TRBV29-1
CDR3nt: TGCAGCGTTGAAAGGCAGGCCTACGAGCAGTACTTC
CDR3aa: CSVERQAYEQYF

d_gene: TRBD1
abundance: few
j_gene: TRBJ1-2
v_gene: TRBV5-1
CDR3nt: TGCGCCAGCAGCCCCCGAGGGGGCACGTCGACCTATGGCTACACCTTC
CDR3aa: CASSPRGGTSTYGYTF

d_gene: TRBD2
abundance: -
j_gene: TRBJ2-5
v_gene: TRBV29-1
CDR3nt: TGCAGCGTTGAAGTCTCCGGGGGGATCGAAGGAGAGACCCAGTACTTC
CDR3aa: CSVEVSGGIEGETQYF

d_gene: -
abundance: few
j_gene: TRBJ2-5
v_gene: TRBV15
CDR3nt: TGTGCCACCGCCCGTGGTAATGCGGAGACCCAGTACTTC
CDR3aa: CATARGNAETQYF

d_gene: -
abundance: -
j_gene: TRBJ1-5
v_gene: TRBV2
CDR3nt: TGTGCCAGCCGGGTTGCAAAGGAATCCAATCAGCCCCAGCATTTT
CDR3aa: CASRVAKESNQPQHF

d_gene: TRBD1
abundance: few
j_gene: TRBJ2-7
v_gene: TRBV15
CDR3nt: TGTGCCACCAGCAGAGGTACAGGGGGCGGTTACGAGCAGTACTTC
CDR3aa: CATSRGTGGGYEQYF

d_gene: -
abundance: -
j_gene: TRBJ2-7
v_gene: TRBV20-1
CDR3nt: TGCAGTGCTAGAGTAGCTGACTACGAGCAGTACTTC
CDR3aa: CSARVADYEQYF

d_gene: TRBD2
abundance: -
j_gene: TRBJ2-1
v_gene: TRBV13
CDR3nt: TGTGCCAGCAGCTTAGGGAATAGACTAGCAGATGAGCAGTTCTTC
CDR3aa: CASSLGNRLADEQFF

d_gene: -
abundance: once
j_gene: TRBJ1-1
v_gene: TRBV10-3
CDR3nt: TGTGCCATCAGTGAGGGGGGTACAGCTTTCTTT
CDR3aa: CAISEGGTAFF

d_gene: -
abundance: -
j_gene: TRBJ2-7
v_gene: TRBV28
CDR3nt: TGTGCCAGGGACTATGTCTCCTACGAGCAGTACTTC
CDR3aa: CARDYVSYEQYF

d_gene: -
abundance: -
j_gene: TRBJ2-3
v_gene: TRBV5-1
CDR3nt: TGCGCCAGCAGCTTTAGGTGGGCAGATACGCAGTATTTT
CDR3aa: CASSFRWADTQYF

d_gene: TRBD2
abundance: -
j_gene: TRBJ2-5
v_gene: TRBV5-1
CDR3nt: TGCGCCAGCAGCTCCCCGACTAGCGGGAGGGCCGGGCAGTACTTC
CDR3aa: CASSSPTSGRAGQYF

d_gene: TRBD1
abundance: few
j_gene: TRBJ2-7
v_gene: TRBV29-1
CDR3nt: TGCAGCGCCGGGACAGGGATGTACGAGCAGTACTTC
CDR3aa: CSAGTGMYEQYF

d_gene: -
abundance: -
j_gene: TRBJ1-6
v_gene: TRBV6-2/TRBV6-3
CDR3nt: TGTGCCAGCAGTTACGTTCTGGGGTCGGAGTCACCCCTCCACTTT
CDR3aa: CASSYVLGSESPLHF

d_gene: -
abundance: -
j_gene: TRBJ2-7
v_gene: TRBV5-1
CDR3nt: TGCGCCAGCAGTTCCCGATGGGGCGGCGACGAGCAGTACTTC
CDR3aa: CASSSRWGGDEQYF

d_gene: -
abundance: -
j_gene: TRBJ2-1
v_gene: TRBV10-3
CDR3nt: TGTGCCATCAGTGAGTCCAAAGAGGGAGCAGAGACCTACAATGAGCAGTTCTTC
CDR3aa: CAISESKEGAETYNEQFF

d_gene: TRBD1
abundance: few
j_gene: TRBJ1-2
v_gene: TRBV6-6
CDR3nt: TGTGCCAGCAGTCATACGTCCCGGGACAGGGTAAAGTATGGCTACACCTTC
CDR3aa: CASSHTSRDRVKYGYTF

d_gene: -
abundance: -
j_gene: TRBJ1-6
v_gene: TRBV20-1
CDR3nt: TGCAGTGCTAGAGGGGAGACTTATAATTCACCCCTCCACTTT
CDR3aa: CSARGETYNSPLHF

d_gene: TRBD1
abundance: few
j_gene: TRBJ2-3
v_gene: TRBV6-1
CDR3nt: TGTGCCAGCACCATTTCTACCGGGACAGGGGGCACAGATACGCAGTATTTT
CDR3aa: CASTISTGTGGTDTQYF

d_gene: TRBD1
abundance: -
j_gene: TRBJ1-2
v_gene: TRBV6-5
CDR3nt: TGTGCCAGCAGTTCACGGACAGGCTACTATGGCTACACCTTC
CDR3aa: CASSSRTGYYGYTF

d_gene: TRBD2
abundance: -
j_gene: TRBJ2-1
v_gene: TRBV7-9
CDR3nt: TGTGCCAGCAGCTCTCCCAGGACTAGCGGAGTCTACAATGAGCAGTTCTTC
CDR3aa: CASSSPRTSGVYNEQFF

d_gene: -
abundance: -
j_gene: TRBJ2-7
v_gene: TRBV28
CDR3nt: TGTGCCAGCAGTTCCTCGGACCGCTACGAGCAGTACTTC
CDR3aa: CASSSSDRYEQYF

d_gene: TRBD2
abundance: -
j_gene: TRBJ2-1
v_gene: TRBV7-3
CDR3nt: TGTGCCAGCGCCTTCGATGGCGGGGGGACCTACAATGAGCAGTTCTTC
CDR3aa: CASAFDGGGTYNEQFF

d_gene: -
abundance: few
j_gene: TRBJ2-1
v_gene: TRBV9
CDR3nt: TGTGCCAGCAGCGTAGCTGTACGCGGGATTGGCAATGAGCAGTTCTTC
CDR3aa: CASSVAVRGIGNEQFF

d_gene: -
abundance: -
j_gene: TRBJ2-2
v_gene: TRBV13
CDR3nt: TGTGCCAGCAGCACACTCGATCCTTCTCCCGATGGGCACCCGAACACCGGGGAGCTGTTTTTT
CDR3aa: CASSTLDPSPDGHPNTGELFF

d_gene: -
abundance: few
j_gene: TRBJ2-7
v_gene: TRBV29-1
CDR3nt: TGCAGCGTTGAAGATGAAGTAAAGGGGCGCGAGCAGTACTTC
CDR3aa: CSVEDEVKGREQYF

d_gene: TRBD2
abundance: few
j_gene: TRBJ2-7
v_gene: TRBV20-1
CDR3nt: TGCAGTGCCCAGACTAGCGGGAGGATCTGGGAGCAGTACTTC
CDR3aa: CSAQTSGRIWEQYF

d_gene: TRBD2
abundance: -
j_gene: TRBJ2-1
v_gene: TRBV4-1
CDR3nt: TGCGCCAGCAGCCAAGCGCGCCGACGGGAGGCCGACTACAATGAGCAGTTCTTC
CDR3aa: CASSQARRREADYNEQFF

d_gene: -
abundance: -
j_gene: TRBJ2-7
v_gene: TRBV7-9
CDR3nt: TGTGCCAGCAGCTTGCGGGACTCAGCCTACGAGCAGTACTTC
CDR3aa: CASSLRDSAYEQYF

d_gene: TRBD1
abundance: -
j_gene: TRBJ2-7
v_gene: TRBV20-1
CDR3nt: TGCAGTGCTAGAGATCTGAGACAGGGGGCTTACGAGCAGTACTTC
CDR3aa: CSARDLRQGAYEQYF

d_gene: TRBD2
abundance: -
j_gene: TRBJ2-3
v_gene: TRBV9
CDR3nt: TGTGCCAGCAGCGTCTGGGCGGGAGAAACAGATACGCAGTATTTT
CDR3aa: CASSVWAGETDTQYF

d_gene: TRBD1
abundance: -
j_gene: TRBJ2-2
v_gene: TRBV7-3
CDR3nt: TGTGCCAGCAGCTTAGCCGGGACAGGGGTCACCGGGGAGCTGTTTTTT
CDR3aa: CASSLAGTGVTGELFF

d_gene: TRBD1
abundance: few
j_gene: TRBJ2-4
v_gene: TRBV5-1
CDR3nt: TGCGCCAGCAGTGAGGGACAGCTCCTAGCCAAAAACATTCAGTACTTC
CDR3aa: CASSEGQLLAKNIQYF

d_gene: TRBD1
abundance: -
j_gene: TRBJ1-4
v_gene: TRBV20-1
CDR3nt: TGCAGTGCTAGGTGGGACAGGGATGAAAAACTGTTTTTT
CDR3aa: CSARWDRDEKLFF

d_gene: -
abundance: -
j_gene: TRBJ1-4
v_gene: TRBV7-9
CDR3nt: TGTGCCAGCAGCCCCGGGACCCTCGGGGAAAAACTGTTTTTT
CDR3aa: CASSPGTLGEKLFF

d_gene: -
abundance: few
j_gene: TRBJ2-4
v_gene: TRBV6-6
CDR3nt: TGTGCCACCAGCCCTGGGGGGACAGCAAACATTCAGTACTTC
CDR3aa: CATSPGGTANIQYF

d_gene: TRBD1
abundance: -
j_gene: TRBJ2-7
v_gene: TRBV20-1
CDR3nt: TGCAGTGCTAGAGATATGGGACAGGGTATCTACGAGCAGTACTTC
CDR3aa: CSARDMGQGIYEQYF

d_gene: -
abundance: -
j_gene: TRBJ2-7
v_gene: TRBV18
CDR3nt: TGTGCCAGCTCACCGTTTAGCGGTGCAGGCTCCTACAATGAGCAGTACTTC
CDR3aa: CASSPFSGAGSYNEQYF

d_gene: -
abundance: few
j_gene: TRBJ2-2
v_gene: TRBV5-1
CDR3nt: TGCGCCAGCAGCTCGAGGGCAGGGGCGAACACCGGGGAGCTGTTTTTT
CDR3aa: CASSSRAGANTGELFF

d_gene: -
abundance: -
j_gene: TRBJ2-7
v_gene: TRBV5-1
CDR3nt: TGCGCCAGCAGCGTGGAAGGGGTCATCTACGAGCAGTACTTC
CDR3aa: CASSVEGVIYEQYF

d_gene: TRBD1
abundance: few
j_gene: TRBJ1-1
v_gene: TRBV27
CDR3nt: TGTGCCAGCAGTTCGGACAGGGGGGACACTGAAGCTTTCTTT
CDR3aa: CASSSDRGDTEAFF

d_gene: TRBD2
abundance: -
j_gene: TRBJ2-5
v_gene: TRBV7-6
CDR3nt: TGTGCCAGCAGCCTGGAACTAGCGGTCTCCTACAATGAGCAGTACTTC
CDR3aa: CASSLELAVSYNEQYF

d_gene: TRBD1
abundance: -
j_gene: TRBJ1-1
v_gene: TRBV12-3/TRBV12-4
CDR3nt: TGTGCCAGCAAAGGACAGGGGTTAGGGAAAACTGAAGCTTTCTTT
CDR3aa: CASKGQGLGKTEAFF

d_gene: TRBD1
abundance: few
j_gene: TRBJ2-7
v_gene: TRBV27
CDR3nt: TGTGCCAGCAGGAGGGGGATTGGACAGGGGGTCTCCTACGAGCAGTACTTC
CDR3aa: CASRRGIGQGVSYEQYF

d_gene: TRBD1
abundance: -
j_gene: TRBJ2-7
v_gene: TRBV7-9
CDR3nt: TGTGCCAGCAGCCTTGGACAGGGGAAGGGCGAGCAGTACTTC
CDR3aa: CASSLGQGKGEQYF